These 16 T cell receptor beta chains originate from one sample sequenced in a study of T cell repertoires in cytomegalovirus infection. Using its own MiXCR run on the reads, TCRdb lists one record per CDR3 protein. The sample carries 480,000 or so distinct CDR3 sequences, around 11% recorded once. Sequencing was done on a sample of PBMCs. Receptors originate from a human donor in good health (CMV status not recorded). Some clones in this sample may be carry-over from other donors' samples.

This sequence joins TRBV5-1 and TRBJ2-2; D is tentatively TRBD1 or TRBD2 (5 bases each). Germline lookup yields CDR1 SGHRS and CDR2 YFSETQ. The V end was cut by 5 bases, the J end by 3 bases, with 17 bases between. The CDR3 runs 16 residues. CDR3 amino acids: CASSWIGGVDTGELFF. In nucleotides, the CDR3 is TGCGCCAGCAGTTGGATTGGGGGAGTTGACACCGGGGAGCTGTTTTTT.

This clonotype was seen ten or more times. The chain recombines TRBV7-3 with TRBJ2-1; 7 nucleotides match TRBD2. The CDR3 consists of 16 residues. After removal of 3 bases from V and 7 bases from J, the junction contained 12 bases not matched to a gene. In germline, CDR1 is SGHTA, CDR2 FQGTGA. This chain's CDR3 is CASSFLPGGDVNEQFF. The CDR3 region has the DNA TGTGCCAGCAGCTTCCTCCCGGGAGGCGATGTGAATGAGCAGTTCTTC.

This clonotype came up many times. This chain connects TRBV20-1 to TRBJ2-3, with 8 bases aligning to TRBD1. There are 13 residues in the CDR3. CDR1 is DFQATT, CDR2 SNEGSKA, per germline (reference sequence). V lost 0 bases, J lost 9 bases, and 5 bases stayed unmatched. Here the CDR3 DNA reads TGCAGTGCTAGAGATACAGGGGGAAGAACGCAGTATTTT. Its protein is CSARDTGGRTQYF.

This clonotype was observed at least ten times. V gene TRBV9 combines with J gene TRBJ1-2, with D possibly matching TRBD1 (5 bases). The germline V gene has CDR1 SGDLS and CDR2 YYNGEE. The CDR3 runs 13 residues. V was cut by 6 bases and J by 3 bases, with 12 bases left in between. For the CDR3, the DNA is TGTGCCAGCACCGAGGGGAGGGACTATGGCTACACCTTC. Translated, it gives CASTEGRDYGYTF.

At least ten counts were recorded for this clonotype. The chain carries TRBV2 and TRBJ2-2; the D gene could be TRBD1 or TRBD2 (5 bases each). The germline gives CDR1 SNHLY, CDR2 FYNNEI. The CDR3 has 20 amino acids. Trimming stripped 9 bases from V and 1 base from J, with 30 bases between. The CDR3 bases are TGTGCCAGTACTGCCCCCCGGGGCCCGACCGAACTATGGAACACCGGGGAGCTGTTTTTT. Translation gives CASTAPRGPTELWNTGELFF.

In its sample, this clonotype was seen a few times. The gene calls are TRBV12-3 or TRBV12-4 and TRBJ1-4; a weak D match, TRBD1 (5 bases). Trimming left V 6 bases short and J 6 bases short, with 14 bases between. CDR3 length equals 14 residues. CDR3 DNA: TGTGCCAGCAGGCCCGAGGACAAAGATGAAAAACTGTTTTTT. Encoded protein: CASRPEDKDEKLFF.

This clonotype was seen ten or more times. The chain is built from TRBV7-9 and TRBJ2-1; 9 nucleotides agree with TRBD1. Germline lookup yields CDR1 SEHNR and CDR2 FQNEAQ (reference sequence). This CDR3 spans 14 amino acids. J lost 6 bases, V lost 1 base, and 1 base had no gene match. The chain's CDR3 is CASSLGTGVNEQFF. DNA of the CDR3: TGTGCCAGCAGCTTAGGGACAGGGGTCAATGAGCAGTTCTTC.

The chain recombines TRBV10-3 with TRBJ1-2; 7 positions match TRBD1. The germline gives CDR1 ENHRY, CDR2 SYGVKD. Trimming cost V 10 bases and J 0 bases; bases outside gene matches: 8. CDR3 length: 14 amino acids. CDR3 sequence: CATETGVSNYGYTF. The CDR3 nucleotides read TGTGCCACAGAAACAGGGGTTTCTAACTATGGCTACACCTTC.

The sample holds many counts of this clonotype. This rearrangement joins TRBV28 to TRBJ2-7, with unresolved D. The length of the CDR3 is 13 residues. CDR1 is MDHEN and CDR2 is SYDVKM in the germline V gene. V was shortened by 4 bases and J by 2 bases, with 9 bases between the two germline ends. The CDR3 region has the DNA TGTGCCAGCAGTTCCGCCAGTCCCTACGAGCAGTACTTC. This gives the protein CASSSASPYEQYF.

In its sample, this clonotype was seen a few times. The J gene is TRBJ1-6, the V gene TRBV20-1; D gene unclear. Germline values: CDR1 DFQATT, CDR2 SNEGSKA (reference sequence). V gave up 5 bases and J gave up 1 base, with 18 bases separating them. The CDR3 extends over 17 amino acids. The CDR3 is CSAQDRGGLSYNSPLHF. The DNA of the CDR3 is TGCAGTGCTCAAGACCGTGGAGGCCTATCCTATAATTCACCCCTCCACTTT.

This clonotype was seen repeatedly, ten times or more. J is TRBJ2-6 and V is TRBV12-3 or TRBV12-4; D perhaps matches TRBD1 (5 bases). V dropped 6 bases and J dropped 0 bases, with 9 bases sitting between them. CDR3 length equals 15 residues. The CDR3 spells CASRRQSSGANVLTF. The CDR3, as DNA: TGTGCCAGCAGAAGACAGAGCTCTGGGGCCAACGTCCTGACTTTC.

This clonotype appeared many times. The chain carries TRBV19 and TRBJ2-1; the D gene could be TRBD1 or TRBD2 (5 bases each). Germline assignment: CDR1 LNHDA and CDR2 SQIVND (reference sequence). This CDR3 has 19 residues. The V gene lost 5 bases and the J gene lost 8 bases, with 31 bases spanning the gap. This CDR3 is CASSPQRAMTGTRGDEQFF. The CDR3 nucleotides are TGTGCCAGTAGTCCCCAGAGGGCCATGACGGGGACCCGAGGGGATGAGCAGTTCTTC. The complete variable domain, with remaining parts taken from reference TRBV19 and TRBJ2-1, reads DGGITQSPKYLFRKEGQNVTLSCEQNLNHDAMYWYRQDPGQGLRLIYYSQIVNDFQKGDIAEGYSVSREKKESFPLTVTSAQKNPTAFYLCASSPQRAMTGTRGDEQFFGPGTRLTVL.

This clonotype was counted many times. The V and J genes are TRBV3-1 and TRBJ1-1; 7 bases fit TRBD1. With 5 bases clipped from V and 11 bases from J, the junction kept 8 bases outside the gene matches. Germline values: CDR1 LGHDT, CDR2 YNNKEL (reference sequence). This CDR3 is built from 12 residues. The CDR3 sequence is CASSGDSEDAFF. DNA of the CDR3: TGTGCCAGCAGCGGGGACAGCGAGGATGCTTTCTTT.

This clonotype was detected many times. The V call is TRBV7-9, the J call TRBJ2-1; D possibly corresponds to TRBD2 (5 bases). The CDR3 totals 17 residues. Germline values: CDR1 SEHNR, CDR2 FQNEAQ (reference sequence). Trimming removed 4 bases at V and 0 bases at J, with 16 bases between. This CDR3 is CASSSPGTTHSYNEQFF. DNA for the CDR3: TGTGCCAGCAGCTCCCCGGGAACGACACACTCCTACAATGAGCAGTTCTTC.

This clonotype has more than one count but fewer than ten. V and J are TRBV5-1 and TRBJ1-2; 7 bases match TRBD1. The CDR3 runs to 15 residues. Looked up from germline, CDR1 is SGHRS and CDR2 is YFSETQ. V shed 1 base, J shed 1 base, and the junction held 4 bases outside the gene matches. The DNA of the CDR3 is TGCGCCAGCAGCTTGTGGCCAGGGGGTAACTATGGCTACACCTTC. It specifies CASSLWPGGNYGYTF.

This clonotype was seen many times. The rearrangement joins TRBV7-8 to TRBJ2-3; 7 nucleotides agree with TRBD2. The J segment lost 2 bases and the V segment lost 2 bases, leaving 1 base of the junction unmatched. Germline-derived CDR1 and CDR2 are SGHVS and FQNEAQ. The CDR3 sequence is 14 residues long. CDR3 amino acids: CASSLTSDTDTQYF. The CDR3 DNA is TGTGCCAGCAGCTTAACTAGCGACACAGATACGCAGTATTTT.